These 30 T cell receptor beta chains were all obtained from the same sample, sequenced in a study of tumour-infiltrating T cells in Burkitt lymphoma. Sequencing was performed with immunoSEQ multiplex PCR; in TCRdb, only in-frame clones are kept and a portion is missing. The sample consists of tens of thousands of clones, around 29% of them appearing once. The sample was tumor tissue. The receptors shown here come from a human donor with Burkitt lymphoma.

V usage is TRBV5-1 and J usage is TRBJ2-3, with D maybe TRBD2 (6 bases). The CDR3 covers 12 residues. V lost 7 bases and J lost 10, with 16 bases in between. Germline lookup yields CDR1 SGHRS and CDR2 YFSETQ. Written as DNA, the CDR3 is TGCGCCAGCCGGGACTCCAACTCGGCGCAGTATTTT. Translated, it gives CASRDSNSAQYF.

This clone has ten or more counts. The chain joins TRBV6-1 to TRBJ1-6; D not certain. The CDR3 extends over 13 amino acids. V shed 5 bases and J shed 8 bases, with 10 bases lying between them. From germline, CDR1 is MNHNS and CDR2 SASEGT. The CDR3 sequence is CASSFRPDSPLHF. The DNA of the CDR3 is TGTGCCAGCAGTTTTCGTCCGGATTCACCCCTCCACTTT.

V and J are TRBV29-1 and TRBJ1-5, with unresolved D. The V end lost 7 bases, the J end lost 0 bases, and 7 bases lay between the germline ends. The germline CDR1 and CDR2 sequences are SQVTM and ANQGSEA. CDR3 length equals 12 residues. CDR3 coding DNA: TGCAGCGGGGGTGATAGCAATCAGCCCCAGCATTTT. The encoded protein is CSGGDSNQPQHF.

This clone turned up a few times. The chain is built from TRBV5-4 and TRBJ2-3, with D maybe TRBD1 (5 bases). This CDR3 is built from 16 residues. Trimming pared 6 bases from V and 0 bases from J, leaving 17 bases between. CDR1 is SGHNT and CDR2 is YYREEE in the germline V gene (reference sequence). CDR3 DNA: TGTGCCAGCACCCTGGTAGGACAAACTAGCACAGATACGCAGTATTTT. Translation gives CASTLVGQTSTDTQYF. Filled out from reference TRBV5-4 and TRBJ2-3, the complete variable domain reads ETGVTQSPTHLIKTRGQQVTLRCSSQSGHNTVSWYQQALGQGPQFIFQYYREEENGRGNFPPRFSGLQFPNYSSELNVNALELDDSALYLCASTLVGQTSTDTQYFGPGTRLTVL.

V usage is TRBV19 and J usage is TRBJ1-2; D unclear. CDR1 is LNHDA, CDR2 SQIVND, per germline (reference sequence). The CDR3 consists of 13 residues. Deletions cut 4 bases from V and 2 bases from J, with 8 bases between. The CDR3 reads CASSTKGNYGYTF. The CDR3 nucleotides are TGTGCCAGTAGTACTAAAGGGAACTATGGCTACACCTTC.

The chain is built from TRBV7-2 and TRBJ1-5; the D is unclear. The CDR3 runs 13 residues. From germline, CDR1 is SGHTA and CDR2 FQGNSA. The germline V and J ends were trimmed by 3 bases and 7 bases, with 10 bases remaining between them. CDR3 sequence reads: CASSFGWGQPQHF. In DNA, the CDR3 is TGTGCCAGCAGCTTTGGTTGGGGACAGCCCCAGCATTTT.

This chain joins TRBV29-1 and TRBJ2-2; a possible D gene is TRBD1 (5 bases). Germline CDR1 is SQVTM and CDR2 is ANQGSEA. V lost 4 bases to trimming and J lost 1 base, with 10 bases between them. This CDR3 has 14 residues. The CDR3 loop is CSVGGRLNTGELFF. The CDR3 nucleotides read TGCAGCGTTGGGGGCAGGCTGAACACCGGGGAGCTGTTTTTT.

V gene TRBV4-2 combines with J gene TRBJ2-7; 8 nucleotides align to TRBD1. This CDR3 has 15 amino acids. The J segment lost 3 bases and the V segment lost 2 bases, leaving 6 bases of the junction unmatched. Germline lookup yields CDR1 LGHNA and CDR2 YNFKEQ. The CDR3 here is CASSQPDRAYYEQYF. CDR3 DNA: TGTGCCAGCAGCCAACCGGACAGGGCCTACTACGAGCAGTACTTC.

The V gene is TRBV28, the J gene TRBJ2-7; either TRBD1 or TRBD2 may fit D (5 bases each). Germline V gene sequence: CDR1 MDHEN, CDR2 SYDVKM. V was cut by 11 bases and J by 12 bases, with 29 bases left in between. The CDR3 sequence is 14 residues long. In nucleotides, the CDR3 is TGTGCCTCCAGGTTGATGGGACCCGATCATCAGTGGTACTTC. Its translation is CASRLMGPDHQWYF.

The chain links TRBV29-1 to TRBJ2-7; possibly TRBD1 for D (6 bases). The germline V gene has CDR1 SQVTM and CDR2 ANQGSEA. The CDR3 loop spans 13 amino acids. Trimming cost V 7 bases and J 2 bases, with 15 bases left between them. The CDR3 bases are TGCAGCGCTGGTCAGGGGCCCGCCTACGAGCAGTACTTC. This sequence encodes CSAGQGPAYEQYF.

The rearrangement uses TRBV4-3 and TRBJ1-1, with D possibly TRBD1 on 6 matching bases. V was trimmed by 0 bases and J by 2 bases, leaving 16 bases between them. In germline, CDR1 is LGHNA, CDR2 YSLEER. The CDR3 runs 17 residues. The CDR3 protein is CASSQDWSRGLNTEAFF. The CDR3 region has the DNA TGCGCCAGCAGCCAAGATTGGAGCAGGGGTTTAAACACTGAAGCTTTCTTT.

The chain is built from TRBV13 and TRBJ1-1; D is possibly TRBD1 (5 bases). The CDR3 length is 13 residues. CDR1 PRHDT and CDR2 FYEKMQ come from the germline V gene (reference sequence). V lost 6 bases and J lost 2, with 10 bases in between. This chain's CDR3 is CASRWRTNTEAFF. The CDR3 nucleotides are TGTGCCAGCAGGTGGCGGACAAACACTGAAGCTTTCTTT.

This clone was recorded a few times. The CDR3 spells CASTPGGGTTGELFF. CDR3 DNA sequence: TGTGCCAGTACCCCGGGGGGTGGCACCACCGGGGAGCTGTTTTTT. The rearrangement joins TRBV19 to TRBJ2-2, with 7 bases identical to TRBD2. Germline lookup yields CDR1 LNHDA and CDR2 SQIVND (reference sequence). The CDR3 length is 15 residues. V shed 7 bases, J shed 4 bases, and the junction held 9 bases outside the gene matches.

CDR3 in amino acids: CATRGGLAVTDTQYF. As DNA, the CDR3 is TGTGCCACCAGAGGAGGGCTAGCGGTCACAGATACGCAGTATTTT. The chain links TRBV15 to TRBJ2-3, with 7 bases fitting TRBD2. Germline V lookup: CDR1 LNHNV, CDR2 YYDKDF (reference sequence). Trimming removed 6 bases from V and 2 bases from J; junction bases left unmatched: 8. There are 15 residues in the CDR3.

The chain uses TRBV6-5 and TRBJ2-7; D is uncertain. V lost 3 bases and J lost 0, with 12 bases in between. Germline CDR1 MNHEY, CDR2 SVGAGI. The CDR3 runs 15 residues. The CDR3 DNA reads TGTGCCAGCAGTTATGGGCGTCCTGTCTCCTACGAGCAGTACTTC. Protein product: CASSYGRPVSYEQYF.

The chain combines TRBV11-3 with TRBJ2-5, with D possibly being TRBD1 (5 bases). Germline-derived CDR1 and CDR2 are SGHNT and YENEEA. Trimming cost V 1 base and J 2 bases, with 11 bases left between them. The CDR3 runs to 15 residues. CDR3 sequence (DNA): TGTGCCAGCAGCTTAGGGACAACCCGACAAGAGACCCAGTACTTC. It encodes CASSLGTTRQETQYF.

The chain recombines TRBV7-9 with TRBJ1-4; TRBD1 matches at 9 bases. The CDR3 spans 13 residues. V was clipped by 8 bases and J by 7 bases; unmatched bases: 5. Germline-derived CDR1 and CDR2 are SEHNR and FQNEAQ (reference sequence). CDR3: CASGGTGREKLFF. Here the CDR3 DNA reads TGTGCCAGCGGGGGGACAGGGCGTGAAAAACTGTTTTTT.

CDR3: CASSLDRLDRKLFF. The CDR3 DNA follows: TGTGCCAGCAGTCTGGACAGATTAGATCGGAAACTGTTTTTT. The rearrangement links TRBV2 to TRBJ1-4; D may be TRBD1 (6 bases). Deletions cut 5 bases from V and 11 bases from J, with 18 bases between. The germline V gene encodes CDR1 SNHLY and CDR2 FYNNEI. The CDR3 spans 14 residues.

This clone was seen more than once but under ten times. This rearrangement joins TRBV5-4 to TRBJ2-5, with 7 nucleotides matching TRBD2. The CDR3 loop spans 14 amino acids. Germline V gene sequence: CDR1 SGHNT, CDR2 YYREEE (reference sequence). The junction had 1 base not matched to a gene; V was cut back by 0 bases and J by 2 bases. The CDR3 reads CASSLAGGQETQYF. The CDR3 coding sequence is TGTGCCAGCAGCTTGGCCGGGGGGCAAGAGACCCAGTACTTC.

In its sample, this clone was seen a few times. CDR3 in DNA: TGTGCCAGCAGCTTGGGGGCTTCCCACACAGATACGCAGTATTTT. It is translated as CASSLGASHTDTQYF. V usage is TRBV5-4 and J usage is TRBJ2-3; D remains ambiguous. The V gene lost 0 bases and the J gene lost 2 bases, with 10 bases spanning the gap. The germline V gene has CDR1 SGHNT and CDR2 YYREEE (reference sequence). CDR3 size: 15 residues.

The chain couples TRBV7-2 to TRBJ2-3; no clear D gene. Germline V gene lookup returns CDR1 SGHTA and CDR2 FQGNSA. This CDR3 has 14 residues. The ends were cut back, 2 bases at V and 2 bases at J, with 8 bases in the middle. The CDR3 sequence: CASSLNPVTDTQYF. CDR3 sequence (DNA): TGTGCCAGCAGCTTAAACCCCGTCACAGATACGCAGTATTTT.

The rearrangement joins TRBV11-2 to TRBJ1-4; D is unclear. The germline V and J ends were trimmed by 1 base and 7 bases, with 7 bases remaining between them. Per the germline V gene, CDR1 is SGHAT and CDR2 is FQNNGV. The CDR3 spans 13 residues. Written as DNA, the CDR3 is TGTGCCAGCAGCTTAGCCCTCGGTGAAAAACTGTTTTTT. It specifies CASSLALGEKLFF.

V usage is TRBV4-2 and J usage is TRBJ2-5; TRBD2 aligns across 11 bases. From germline, CDR1 is LGHNA and CDR2 YNFKEQ. CDR3 size: 16 residues. After removal of 1 base from V and 5 bases from J, the junction contained 6 bases not matched to a gene. CDR3 nucleotides: TGTGCCAGCAGCCAAGGCCTAGCGGGGGGCGGGGAGACCCAGTACTTC. This encodes CASSQGLAGGGETQYF.

A few counts support this clone. The chain uses TRBV5-1 and TRBJ2-2; the match to TRBD2 covers 11 bases. Germline CDR1 SGHRS, CDR2 YFSETQ. The J segment lost 7 bases and the V segment lost 1 base, leaving 3 bases of the junction unmatched. The CDR3 runs 15 residues. CDR3 amino acids: CASSLQGTSGGELFF. The CDR3 DNA reads as TGCGCCAGCAGCTTGCAAGGGACTAGCGGCGGGGAGCTGTTTTTT.

This clone was counted between two and nine times. This sequence joins TRBV2 and TRBJ2-3; 7 bases are shared with TRBD1. The CDR3 length is 20 residues. J was trimmed by 1 base and V by 2 bases; bases with no gene match: 18. The germline V gene encodes CDR1 SNHLY and CDR2 FYNNEI. The CDR3 protein is CASSERRGGSTGVRTDTQYF. The CDR3 DNA is TGTGCCAGCAGTGAACGTAGAGGGGGCAGTACCGGGGTCCGCACAGATACGCAGTATTTT.

This rearrangement joins TRBV5-1 to TRBJ2-3; no definite D call. CDR1 and CDR2 (germline): SGHRS, YFSETQ. This CDR3 has 16 residues. Trimming took off 2 bases at V and 2 bases at J, with 15 bases between the two ends. The CDR3 sequence: CASSFSLYGNTDTQYF. In DNA form, the CDR3 reads TGCGCCAGCAGCTTTTCCCTTTACGGTAACACAGATACGCAGTATTTT. The variable domain in full, with the rest retrieved from reference TRBV5-1 and TRBJ2-3, is KAGVTQTPRYLIKTRGQQVTLSCSPISGHRSVSWYQQTPGQGLQFLFEYFSETQRNKGNFPGRFSGRQFSNSRSEMNVSTLELGDSALYLCASSFSLYGNTDTQYFGPGTRLTVL.

This clone was observed a handful of times. V usage is TRBV7-2 and J usage is TRBJ2-3, with 8 positions matching TRBD2. With V trimmed by 1 base and J by 7 bases, 13 bases remained unmatched. CDR3 size: 17 residues. Germline V gene lookup returns CDR1 SGHTA and CDR2 FQGNSA. CDR3 sequence (DNA): TGTGCCAGCAGCTTAGTGGTCCGCCTAGCGGGTGCTAATACGCAGTATTTT. Encoded protein: CASSLVVRLAGANTQYF.

This clone has only a few counts. V and J are TRBV5-1 and TRBJ2-1, with unresolved D. CDR1 is SGHRS and CDR2 is YFSETQ in the germline V gene. V was shortened by 2 bases and J by 7 bases, with 4 bases between the two germline ends. The CDR3 extends over 11 amino acids. The CDR3 loop reads CASSLLNEQFF. In nucleotides, the CDR3 is TGCGCCAGCAGCTTATTGAATGAGCAGTTCTTC.

This chain joins TRBV11-2 and TRBJ2-2; D may match TRBD1 or TRBD2 (5 bases each). CDR3 length equals 16 residues. V lost 1 base, J lost 3 bases, and 12 bases lay in between. CDR1 is SGHAT and CDR2 is FQNNGV in the germline V gene. CDR3 region: CASSLVQGVDTGELFF. The CDR3 nucleotides read TGTGCCAGCAGCTTAGTTCAGGGAGTCGACACCGGGGAGCTGTTTTTT.

This clone was seen more than once but under ten times. The CDR3 loop is CASSLDSRGGSETQYF. CDR3 nucleotides: TGTGCCAGCAGCTTAGACTCGCGGGGGGGCAGTGAGACCCAGTACTTC. The chain carries TRBV13 and TRBJ2-5; 9 bases match TRBD2. Germline V lookup: CDR1 PRHDT, CDR2 FYEKMQ (reference sequence). V lost 1 base, J lost 5 bases, and 8 bases stayed unmatched. This CDR3 is 16 amino acids long.